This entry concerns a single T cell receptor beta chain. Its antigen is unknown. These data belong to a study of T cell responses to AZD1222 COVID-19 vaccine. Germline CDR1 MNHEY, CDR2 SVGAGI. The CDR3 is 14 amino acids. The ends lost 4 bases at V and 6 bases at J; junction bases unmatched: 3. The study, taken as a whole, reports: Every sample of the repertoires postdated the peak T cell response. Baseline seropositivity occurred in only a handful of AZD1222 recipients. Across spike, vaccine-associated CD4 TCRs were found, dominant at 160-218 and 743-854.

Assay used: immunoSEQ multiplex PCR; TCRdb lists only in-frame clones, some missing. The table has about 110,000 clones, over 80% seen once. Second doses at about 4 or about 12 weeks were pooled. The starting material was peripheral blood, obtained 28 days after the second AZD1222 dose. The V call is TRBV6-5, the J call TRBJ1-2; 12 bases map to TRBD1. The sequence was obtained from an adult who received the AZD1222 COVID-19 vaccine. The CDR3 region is CASSSGTGGNGYTF. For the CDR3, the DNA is TGTGCCAGCAGTTCCGGGACAGGGGGCAATGGCTACACCTTC.